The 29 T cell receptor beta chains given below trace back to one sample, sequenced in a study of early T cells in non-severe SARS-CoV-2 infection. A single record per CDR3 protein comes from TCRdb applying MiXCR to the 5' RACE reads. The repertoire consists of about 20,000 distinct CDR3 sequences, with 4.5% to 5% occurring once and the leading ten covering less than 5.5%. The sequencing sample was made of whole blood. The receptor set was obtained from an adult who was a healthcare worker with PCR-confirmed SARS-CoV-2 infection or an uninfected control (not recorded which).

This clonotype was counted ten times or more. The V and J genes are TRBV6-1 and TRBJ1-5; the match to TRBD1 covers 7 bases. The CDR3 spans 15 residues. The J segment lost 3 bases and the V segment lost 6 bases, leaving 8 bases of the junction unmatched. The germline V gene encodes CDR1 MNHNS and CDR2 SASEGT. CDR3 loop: CASSGGDSVNQPQHF. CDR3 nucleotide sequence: TGTGCCAGCAGCGGGGGGGACAGCGTCAATCAGCCCCAGCATTTT.

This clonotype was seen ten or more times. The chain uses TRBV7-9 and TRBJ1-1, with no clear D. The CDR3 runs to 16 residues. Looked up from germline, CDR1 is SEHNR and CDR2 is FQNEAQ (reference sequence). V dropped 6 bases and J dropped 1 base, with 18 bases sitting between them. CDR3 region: CASRPPPNQGNTEAFF. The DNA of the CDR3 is TGTGCCAGCAGACCACCCCCTAATCAAGGGAACACTGAAGCTTTCTTT. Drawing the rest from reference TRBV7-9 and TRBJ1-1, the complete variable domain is DTGVSQNPRHKITKRGQNVTFRCDPISEHNRLYWYRQTLGQGPEFLTYFQNEAQLEKSRLLSDRFSAERPKGSFSTLEIQRTEQGDSAMYLCASRPPPNQGNTEAFFGQGTRLTVV.

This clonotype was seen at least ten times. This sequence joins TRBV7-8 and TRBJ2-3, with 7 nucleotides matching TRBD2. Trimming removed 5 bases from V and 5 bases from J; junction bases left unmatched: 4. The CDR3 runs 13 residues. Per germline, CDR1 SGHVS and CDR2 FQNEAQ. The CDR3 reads CASSPGGGDTQYF. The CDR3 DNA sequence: TGTGCCAGCAGCCCGGGGGGAGGAGATACGCAGTATTTT.

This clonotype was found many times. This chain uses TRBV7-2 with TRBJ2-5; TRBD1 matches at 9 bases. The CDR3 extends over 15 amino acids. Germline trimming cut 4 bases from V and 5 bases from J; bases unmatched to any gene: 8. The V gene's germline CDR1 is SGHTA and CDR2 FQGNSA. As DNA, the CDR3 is TGTGCCAGCAGCTCCCTTCCAGACAGGGGGGAGACCCAGTACTTC. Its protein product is CASSSLPDRGETQYF.

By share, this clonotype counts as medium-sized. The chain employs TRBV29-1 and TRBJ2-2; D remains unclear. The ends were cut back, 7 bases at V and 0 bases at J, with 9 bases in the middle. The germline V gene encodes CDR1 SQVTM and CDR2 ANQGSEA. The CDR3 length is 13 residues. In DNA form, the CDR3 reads TGCAGCGCTACTGGACCGAACACCGGGGAGCTGTTTTTT. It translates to CSATGPNTGELFF.

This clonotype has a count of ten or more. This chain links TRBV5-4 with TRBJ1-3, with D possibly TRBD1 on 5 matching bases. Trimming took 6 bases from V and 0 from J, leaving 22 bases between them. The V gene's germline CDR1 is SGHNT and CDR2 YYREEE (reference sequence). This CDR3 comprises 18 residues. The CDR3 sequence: CASTAGRAGDLSGNTIYF. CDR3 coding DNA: TGTGCCAGCACCGCCGGGAGGGCTGGGGACCTCTCTGGAAACACCATATATTTT. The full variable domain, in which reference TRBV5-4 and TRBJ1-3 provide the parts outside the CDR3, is ETGVTQSPTHLIKTRGQQVTLRCSSQSGHNTVSWYQQALGQGPQFIFQYYREEENGRGNFPPRFSGLQFPNYSSELNVNALELDDSALYLCASTAGRAGDLSGNTIYFGEGSWLTVV.

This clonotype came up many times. The CDR3 DNA is TGTGCCAGCAGTGCGACAGCGTCGGGGACCGGGGAGCTGTTTTTT. Translating it yields CASSATASGTGELFF. The chain joins TRBV2 to TRBJ2-2, with D perhaps being TRBD1 or TRBD2 (5 bases each). Germline lookup yields CDR1 SNHLY and CDR2 FYNNEI. This CDR3 contains 15 residues. The ends were cut back, 4 bases at V and 5 bases at J, with 14 bases in the middle.

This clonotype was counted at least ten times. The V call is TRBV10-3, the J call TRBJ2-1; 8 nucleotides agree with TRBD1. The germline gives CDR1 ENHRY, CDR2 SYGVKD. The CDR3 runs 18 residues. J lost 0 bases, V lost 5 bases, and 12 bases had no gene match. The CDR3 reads CAISRQGPSASSYNEQFF. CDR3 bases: TGTGCCATCAGTCGACAGGGGCCTTCGGCGAGCTCCTACAATGAGCAGTTCTTC.

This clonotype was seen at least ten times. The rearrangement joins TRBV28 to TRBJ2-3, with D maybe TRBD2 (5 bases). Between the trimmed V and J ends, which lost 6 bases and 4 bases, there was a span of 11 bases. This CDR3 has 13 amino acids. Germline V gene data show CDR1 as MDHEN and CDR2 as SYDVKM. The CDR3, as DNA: TGTGCCAGCAGGCGGGTGGCACCAGATACGCAGTATTTT. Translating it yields CASRRVAPDTQYF.

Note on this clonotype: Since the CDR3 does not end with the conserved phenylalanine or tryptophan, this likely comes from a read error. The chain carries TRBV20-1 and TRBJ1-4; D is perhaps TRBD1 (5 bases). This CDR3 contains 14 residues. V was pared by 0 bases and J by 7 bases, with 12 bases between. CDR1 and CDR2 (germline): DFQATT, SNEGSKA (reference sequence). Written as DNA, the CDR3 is TGCAGTGCTAGAGAGACCGAAGGGGTTGAAAAACTGTTTATT. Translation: CSARETEGVEKLFI.

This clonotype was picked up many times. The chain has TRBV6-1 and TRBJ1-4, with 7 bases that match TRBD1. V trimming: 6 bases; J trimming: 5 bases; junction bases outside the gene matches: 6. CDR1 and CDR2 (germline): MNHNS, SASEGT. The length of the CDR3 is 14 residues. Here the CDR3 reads CASSPGQKNEKLFF. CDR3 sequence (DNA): TGTGCCAGCAGCCCGGGACAGAAGAATGAAAAACTGTTTTTT.

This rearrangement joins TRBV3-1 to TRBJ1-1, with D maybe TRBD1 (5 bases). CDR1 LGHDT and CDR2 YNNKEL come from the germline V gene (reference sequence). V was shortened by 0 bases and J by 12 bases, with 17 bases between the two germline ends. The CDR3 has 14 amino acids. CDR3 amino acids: CASSQDGGSAGTFF. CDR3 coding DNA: TGTGCCAGCAGCCAAGATGGGGGATCAGCGGGAACTTTCTTT.

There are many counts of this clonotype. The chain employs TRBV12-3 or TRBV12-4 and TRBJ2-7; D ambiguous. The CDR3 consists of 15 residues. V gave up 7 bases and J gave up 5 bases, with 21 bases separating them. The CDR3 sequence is CASTSNTSPLHEQYF. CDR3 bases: TGTGCCAGCACAAGTAACACCTCTCCCCTCCACGAGCAGTACTTC.

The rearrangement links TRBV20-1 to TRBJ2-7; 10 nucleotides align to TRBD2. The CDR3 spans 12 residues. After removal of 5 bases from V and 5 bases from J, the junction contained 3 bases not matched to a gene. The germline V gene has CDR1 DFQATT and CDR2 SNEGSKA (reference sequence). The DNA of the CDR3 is TGCAGTGCTCCCGGACTAGCGGACGAGCAGTACTTC. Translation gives CSAPGLADEQYF.

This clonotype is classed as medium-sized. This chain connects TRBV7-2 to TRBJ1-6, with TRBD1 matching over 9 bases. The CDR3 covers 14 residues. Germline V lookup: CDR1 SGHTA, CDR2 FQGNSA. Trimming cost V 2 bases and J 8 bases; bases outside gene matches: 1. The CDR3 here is CASSLTGGDSPLHF. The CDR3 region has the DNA TGTGCCAGCAGCTTAACAGGGGGCGATTCACCCCTCCACTTT.

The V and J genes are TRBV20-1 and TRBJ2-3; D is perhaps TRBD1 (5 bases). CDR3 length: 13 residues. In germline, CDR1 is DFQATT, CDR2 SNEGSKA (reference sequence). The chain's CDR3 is CSLGRANTDTQYF. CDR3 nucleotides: TGCAGCCTAGGCAGGGCGAATACAGATACGCAGTATTTT.

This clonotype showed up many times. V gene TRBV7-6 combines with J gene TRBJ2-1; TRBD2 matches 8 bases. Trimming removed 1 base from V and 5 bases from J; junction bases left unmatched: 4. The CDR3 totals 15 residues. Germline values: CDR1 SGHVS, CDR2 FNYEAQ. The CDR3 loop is CASSLENSGNNEQFF. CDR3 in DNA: TGTGCCAGCAGCTTAGAGAATAGCGGGAACAATGAGCAGTTCTTC.

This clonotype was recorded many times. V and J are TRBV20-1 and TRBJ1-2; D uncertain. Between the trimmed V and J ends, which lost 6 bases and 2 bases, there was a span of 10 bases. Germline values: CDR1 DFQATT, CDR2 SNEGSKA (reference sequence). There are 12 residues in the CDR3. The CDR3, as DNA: TGCAGTGCAAACGACGGCAACTATGGCTACACCTTC. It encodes CSANDGNYGYTF.

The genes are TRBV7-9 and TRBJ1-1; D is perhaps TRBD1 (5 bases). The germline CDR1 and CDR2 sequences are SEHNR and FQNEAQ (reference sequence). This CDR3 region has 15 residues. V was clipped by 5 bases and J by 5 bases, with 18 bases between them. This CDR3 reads CASSHTGTLETEAFF. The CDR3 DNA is TGTGCCAGCAGCCATACCGGGACCTTAGAGACTGAAGCTTTCTTT.

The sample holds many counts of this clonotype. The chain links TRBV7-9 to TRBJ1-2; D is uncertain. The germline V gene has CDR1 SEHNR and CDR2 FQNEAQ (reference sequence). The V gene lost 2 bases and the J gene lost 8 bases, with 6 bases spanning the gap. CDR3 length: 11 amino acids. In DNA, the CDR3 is TGTGCCAGCAGCTTACTGACGGGCTACACCTTC. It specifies CASSLLTGYTF.

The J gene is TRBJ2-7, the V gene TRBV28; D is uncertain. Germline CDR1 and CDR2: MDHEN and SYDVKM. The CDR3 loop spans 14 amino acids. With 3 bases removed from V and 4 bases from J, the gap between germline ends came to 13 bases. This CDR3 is CASSLIAPVYEQYF. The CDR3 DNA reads TGTGCCAGCAGTTTGATCGCCCCCGTTTACGAGCAGTACTTC.

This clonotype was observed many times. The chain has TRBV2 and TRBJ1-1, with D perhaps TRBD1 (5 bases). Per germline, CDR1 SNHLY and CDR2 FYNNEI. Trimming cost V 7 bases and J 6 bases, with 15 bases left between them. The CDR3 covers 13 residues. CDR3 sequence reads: CASMGERVAEAFF. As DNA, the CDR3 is TGTGCCAGCATGGGGGAACGAGTCGCTGAAGCTTTCTTT.

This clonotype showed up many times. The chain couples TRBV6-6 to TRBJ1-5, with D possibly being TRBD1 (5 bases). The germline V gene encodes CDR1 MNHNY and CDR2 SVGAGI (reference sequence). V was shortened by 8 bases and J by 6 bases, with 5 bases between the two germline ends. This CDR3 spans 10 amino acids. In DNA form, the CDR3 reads TGTGCCAGCGGGGGTCAGCCCCAGCATTTT. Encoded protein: CASGGQPQHF.

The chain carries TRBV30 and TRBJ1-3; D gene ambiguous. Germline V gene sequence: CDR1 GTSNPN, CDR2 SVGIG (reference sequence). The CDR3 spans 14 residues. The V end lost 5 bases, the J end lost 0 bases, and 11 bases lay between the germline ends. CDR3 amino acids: CAWDAEYSGNTIYF. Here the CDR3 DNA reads TGTGCCTGGGACGCTGAATACTCTGGAAACACCATATATTTT.

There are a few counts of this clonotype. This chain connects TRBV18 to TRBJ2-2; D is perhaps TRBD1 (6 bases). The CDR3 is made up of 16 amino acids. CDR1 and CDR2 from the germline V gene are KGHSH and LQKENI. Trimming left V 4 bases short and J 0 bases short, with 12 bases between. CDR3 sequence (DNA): TGTGCCAGCTCACGTCCGGGACACGCGAACACCGGGGAGCTGTTTTTT. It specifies CASSRPGHANTGELFF.

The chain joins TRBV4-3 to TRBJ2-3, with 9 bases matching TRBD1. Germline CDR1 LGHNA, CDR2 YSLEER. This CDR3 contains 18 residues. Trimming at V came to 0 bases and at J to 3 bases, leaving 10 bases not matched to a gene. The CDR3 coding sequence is TGCGCCAGCAGCCAAGATACGATTGGGACAGGGCGGACAGATACGCAGTATTTT. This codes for CASSQDTIGTGRTDTQYF.

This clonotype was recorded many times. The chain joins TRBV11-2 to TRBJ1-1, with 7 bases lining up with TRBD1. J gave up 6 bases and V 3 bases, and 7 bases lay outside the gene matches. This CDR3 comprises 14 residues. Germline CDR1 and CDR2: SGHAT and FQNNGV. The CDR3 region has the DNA TGTGCCAGCAGCTTCAGACAGGGTGGTTCTGAAGCTTTCTTT. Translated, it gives CASSFRQGGSEAFF.

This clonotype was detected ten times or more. CDR3 sequence: CASSFSYDTQYF. CDR3 in DNA: TGTGCCAGCAGTTTTTCGTATGATACCCAGTACTTC. The V and J genes are TRBV12-3 or TRBV12-4 and TRBJ2-5, with D unresolved. The CDR3 has 12 amino acids. Trimming took off 3 bases at V and 8 bases at J, with 10 bases between the two ends.

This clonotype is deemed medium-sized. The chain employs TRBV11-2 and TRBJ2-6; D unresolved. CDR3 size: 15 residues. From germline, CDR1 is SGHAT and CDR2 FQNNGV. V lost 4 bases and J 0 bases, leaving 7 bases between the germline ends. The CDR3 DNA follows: TGTGCCAGCAGCTCTACAGCCTCTGGGGCCAACGTCCTGACTTTC. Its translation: CASSSTASGANVLTF.